This T cell receptor (beta chain) derives from a study of T cells in Graves' hyperthyroidism and ophthalmopathy. The diagnostic basis comprised clinical symptoms, serum thyroxine and TRAb, thyroid ultrasound and orbital computed tomography. Only a few counts were recorded for this clonotype. The V and J ends lost 7 bases and 4 bases respectively, with 16 bases between them. From germline, CDR1 is MNHEY and CDR2 SVGEGT. CDR3 length: 14 residues. Amplification yielded TCR beta CDR3 regions, with RNA transcripts as the source. The TCR CDR3 first-round RT-PCR relied on the HTBI primer set. TCRdb itself ran the multiplex PCR reads through MiXCR, one entry per CDR3 protein. The sample includes 600,000 to 850,000 distinct CDR3 sequences, about 19% seen only once; the top ten take 16%.

This chain links TRBV6-2 or TRBV6-3 with TRBJ1-2; tentatively, D is TRBD1 (6 bases). Sequencing input: blood. This clonotype originated in a woman aged 45-65 years with Graves' hyperthyroidism that later progressed to Graves' ophthalmopathy. In nucleotides, the CDR3 is TGTGCCAGCACCGGAGGGGACATTGGCTATGGCTACACCTTC. This translates into CASTGGDIGYGYTF.